The rows below give T cell receptor beta chains drawn from one sample of a study of T cell responses to AZD1222 COVID-19 vaccine. Profiled with immunoSEQ multiplex PCR; TCRdb holds only in-frame clones, not every one. The table has under 150,000 clones, about 93% seen once. The material was peripheral blood, obtained on day 0 of AZD1222 vaccination. Every receptor here comes from an adult in good health. The CDR3 runs from the conserved cysteine through the conserved F or W. D genes are given only for firm matches. The size field is filled for only some rows; it gives once, few, many or a size class.

d_call: -; v_call: TRBV3-1/TRBV3-2; clone_size: -; j_call: TRBJ1-2; cdr3_length: 16; cdr3_aa: CASSQTGGGPGGGYTF; cdr3_nt: TGTGCCAGCAGCCAGACGGGAGGGGGGCCAGGTGGTGGCTACACCTTC
d_call: -; v_call: TRBV10-2; clone_size: once; j_call: TRBJ2-1; cdr3_length: 14; cdr3_aa: CASSDHSGTNEQFF; cdr3_nt: TGCGCCAGCAGTGATCATAGCGGTACTAATGAGCAGTTCTTC
d_call: -; v_call: TRBV6-2/TRBV6-3; clone_size: -; j_call: TRBJ2-5; cdr3_length: 15; cdr3_aa: CASSPRVGVHETQYF; cdr3_nt: TGTGCCAGCAGTCCAAGGGTGGGGGTCCACGAGACCCAGTACTTC
d_call: -; v_call: TRBV4-2; clone_size: -; j_call: TRBJ2-2; cdr3_length: 17; cdr3_aa: CASSRSPGNLDTGELFF; cdr3_nt: TGTGCCAGCAGCCGCTCCCCGGGTAATCTGGACACCGGGGAGCTGTTTTTT
d_call: -; v_call: TRBV29-1; clone_size: once; j_call: TRBJ1-1; cdr3_length: 13; cdr3_aa: CSVAVIKNTEAFF; cdr3_nt: TGCAGCGTTGCGGTGATTAAGAACACTGAAGCTTTCTTT
d_call: -; v_call: TRBV5-6; clone_size: -; j_call: TRBJ2-1; cdr3_length: 14; cdr3_aa: CASSLGVSVNEQFF; cdr3_nt: TGTGCCAGCAGCCTGGGTGTGAGCGTCAATGAGCAGTTCTTC
d_call: TRBD1; v_call: TRBV19; clone_size: -; j_call: TRBJ1-2; cdr3_length: 14; cdr3_aa: CATRPTGVGYGYTF; cdr3_nt: TGTGCCACTCGACCCACAGGGGTGGGCTATGGCTACACCTTC
d_call: -; v_call: TRBV2; clone_size: -; j_call: TRBJ2-7; cdr3_length: 13; cdr3_aa: CASSVGGIYAQYF; cdr3_nt: TGTGCCAGCAGTGTAGGGGGGATCTACGCGCAGTACTTC
d_call: TRBD1; v_call: TRBV6-5; clone_size: -; j_call: TRBJ1-2; cdr3_length: 13; cdr3_aa: CASRSGQGNGYTF; cdr3_nt: TGTGCCAGCAGATCGGGACAGGGTAATGGCTACACCTTC
d_call: -; v_call: TRBV2; clone_size: once; j_call: TRBJ1-5; cdr3_length: 12; cdr3_aa: CASRAEGQPQHF; cdr3_nt: TGTGCCAGCAGGGCGGAGGGGCAGCCCCAGCATTTT
d_call: TRBD2; v_call: TRBV2; clone_size: -; j_call: TRBJ2-1; cdr3_length: 16; cdr3_aa: CASSSASGTSLYEQFF; cdr3_nt: TGTGCCAGCAGTTCCGCATCCGGGACTAGTTTATATGAGCAGTTCTTC
d_call: TRBD1; v_call: TRBV2; clone_size: -; j_call: TRBJ2-3; cdr3_length: 15; cdr3_aa: CASSGTGSRTDTQYF; cdr3_nt: TGTGCCAGCAGCGGGACAGGGTCTCGCACAGATACGCAGTATTTT
d_call: TRBD1; v_call: TRBV19; clone_size: -; j_call: TRBJ1-6; cdr3_length: 16; cdr3_aa: CASTATGRVSNSPLHF; cdr3_nt: TGTGCCAGTACCGCGACAGGGAGGGTTTCTAATTCACCCCTCCACTTT
d_call: TRBD1; v_call: TRBV6-6; clone_size: -; j_call: TRBJ1-5; cdr3_length: 17; cdr3_aa: CASSPDRGILRGQPQHF; cdr3_nt: TGTGCCAGCAGTCCCGACAGGGGGATCTTGAGGGGTCAGCCCCAGCATTTT
d_call: -; v_call: TRBV5-5; clone_size: -; j_call: TRBJ1-6; cdr3_length: 16; cdr3_aa: CASSFQGSSYNSPLHF; cdr3_nt: TGTGCCAGCAGCTTTCAGGGAAGCTCCTATAATTCACCCCTCCACTTT
d_call: TRBD2; v_call: TRBV5-1; clone_size: -; j_call: TRBJ2-7; cdr3_length: 15; cdr3_aa: CASRTLAGALYEQYF; cdr3_nt: TGCGCCAGCAGGACCTTAGCGGGGGCCCTATACGAGCAGTACTTC
d_call: TRBD1; v_call: TRBV5-1; clone_size: -; j_call: TRBJ2-7; cdr3_length: 12; cdr3_aa: CASSLNRGEQYF; cdr3_nt: TGCGCCAGCAGCTTGAACAGGGGTGAGCAGTACTTC
d_call: -; v_call: TRBV27; clone_size: -; j_call: TRBJ1-2; cdr3_length: 12; cdr3_aa: CASSPPGAGYTF; cdr3_nt: TGTGCCAGCAGTCCACCGGGGGCTGGCTACACCTTC
d_call: -; v_call: TRBV20-1; clone_size: -; j_call: TRBJ2-1; cdr3_length: 17; cdr3_aa: CSASPSPAGKAYNEQFF; cdr3_nt: TGCAGTGCTAGTCCTTCGCCTGCCGGGAAGGCCTACAATGAGCAGTTCTTC
d_call: -; v_call: TRBV19; clone_size: -; j_call: TRBJ1-4; cdr3_length: 13; cdr3_aa: CASRTGHYEKLFF; cdr3_nt: TGTGCCAGTAGGACTGGACACTATGAAAAACTGTTTTTT
d_call: TRBD1; v_call: TRBV5-4; clone_size: -; j_call: TRBJ2-1; cdr3_length: 14; cdr3_aa: CASSLGDRANEQFF; cdr3_nt: TGTGCCAGCAGCTTAGGGGACAGGGCAAATGAGCAGTTCTTC
d_call: -; v_call: TRBV12-3/TRBV12-4; clone_size: few; j_call: TRBJ1-2; cdr3_length: 12; cdr3_aa: CASVSGAGGYTF; cdr3_nt: TGTGCCAGCGTTTCGGGGGCGGGTGGCTACACCTTC
d_call: -; v_call: TRBV6-4; clone_size: -; j_call: TRBJ1-5; cdr3_length: 12; cdr3_aa: CASSDSHQPQHF; cdr3_nt: TGTGCCAGCAGTGACTCCCATCAGCCCCAGCATTTT
d_call: -; v_call: TRBV29-1; clone_size: -; j_call: TRBJ1-2; cdr3_length: 13; cdr3_aa: CSVETGGGYGYTF; cdr3_nt: TGCAGCGTTGAAACTGGCGGTGGGTATGGCTACACCTTC
d_call: -; v_call: TRBV11-2; clone_size: -; j_call: TRBJ1-6; cdr3_length: 17; cdr3_aa: CASSLGTTRWDNSPLHF; cdr3_nt: TGTGCCAGCAGCTTAGGGACCACAAGGTGGGATAATTCACCCCTCCACTTT
d_call: TRBD1; v_call: TRBV19; clone_size: once; j_call: TRBJ1-2; cdr3_length: 14; cdr3_aa: CASSKGTGNYGYTF; cdr3_nt: TGTGCCAGTAGTAAAGGGACAGGGAACTATGGCTACACCTTC
d_call: TRBD1; v_call: TRBV27; clone_size: -; j_call: TRBJ1-1; cdr3_length: 15; cdr3_aa: CASSPRGQVRTEAFF; cdr3_nt: TGTGCCAGCAGTCCGCGAGGACAGGTGCGCACTGAAGCTTTCTTT
d_call: -; v_call: TRBV5-4; clone_size: few; j_call: TRBJ2-1; cdr3_length: 14; cdr3_aa: CASNRDDSYNEQFF; cdr3_nt: TGTGCCAGCAATAGGGATGACTCCTACAATGAGCAGTTCTTC
d_call: TRBD1; v_call: TRBV6-5; clone_size: -; j_call: TRBJ1-2; cdr3_length: 16; cdr3_aa: CASSYVRRQGAGGYTF; cdr3_nt: TGTGCCAGCAGTTACGTCCGTCGACAGGGGGCGGGTGGCTACACCTTC
d_call: -; v_call: TRBV27; clone_size: -; j_call: TRBJ1-2; cdr3_length: 14; cdr3_aa: CASSWSGANYGYTF; cdr3_nt: TGTGCCAGCAGCTGGTCCGGCGCTAACTATGGCTACACCTTC
d_call: -; v_call: TRBV7-2; clone_size: -; j_call: TRBJ2-1; cdr3_length: 13; cdr3_aa: CASSLGRNNEQFF; cdr3_nt: TGTGCCAGCAGCTTGGGAAGAAACAATGAGCAGTTCTTC
d_call: -; v_call: TRBV6-2/TRBV6-3; clone_size: -; j_call: TRBJ1-4; cdr3_length: 17; cdr3_aa: CASSPELGQGETEKLFF; cdr3_nt: TGTGCCAGCAGCCCTGAGCTGGGGCAGGGAGAAACTGAAAAACTGTTTTTT
d_call: -; v_call: TRBV25-1; clone_size: -; j_call: TRBJ2-3; cdr3_length: 15; cdr3_aa: CASSEYLGVTDTQYF; cdr3_nt: TGTGCCAGCAGTGAATACTTGGGGGTGACAGATACGCAGTATTTT
d_call: TRBD2; v_call: TRBV7-8; clone_size: -; j_call: TRBJ2-1; cdr3_length: 16; cdr3_aa: CASSPLSRGGYNEQFF; cdr3_nt: TGTGCCAGCAGCCCCCTGTCGCGGGGGGGTTACAATGAGCAGTTCTTC
d_call: TRBD1; v_call: TRBV3-1/TRBV3-2; clone_size: -; j_call: TRBJ1-4; cdr3_length: 15; cdr3_aa: CASSLPGGRNEKLFF; cdr3_nt: TGTGCCAGCAGCCTCCCAGGGGGCAGGAATGAAAAACTGTTTTTT
d_call: -; v_call: TRBV7-6; clone_size: -; j_call: TRBJ1-1; cdr3_length: 12; cdr3_aa: CASRGEKAEAFF; cdr3_nt: TGTGCCAGCAGAGGGGAAAAGGCTGAAGCTTTCTTT
d_call: -; v_call: TRBV10-1; clone_size: -; j_call: TRBJ2-2; cdr3_length: 16; cdr3_aa: CASSEGADQGTGELFF; cdr3_nt: TGCGCCAGCAGTGAAGGCGCCGATCAAGGCACCGGGGAGCTGTTTTTT
d_call: -; v_call: TRBV2; clone_size: -; j_call: TRBJ1-6; cdr3_length: 16; cdr3_aa: CASSEASGDNNSPLHF; cdr3_nt: TGTGCCAGCAGTGAAGCGTCGGGGGACAACAATTCACCCCTCCACTTT
d_call: -; v_call: TRBV30; clone_size: -; j_call: TRBJ2-1; cdr3_length: 14; cdr3_aa: CAWSSVGLYNEQFF; cdr3_nt: TGTGCCTGGAGTAGCGTGGGTCTATACAATGAGCAGTTCTTC
d_call: -; v_call: TRBV9; clone_size: -; j_call: TRBJ1-3; cdr3_length: 15; cdr3_aa: CASSPHIASGNTIYF; cdr3_nt: TGTGCCAGCAGCCCCCATATAGCAAGCGGAAACACCATATATTTT
d_call: -; v_call: TRBV7-9; clone_size: -; j_call: TRBJ2-3; cdr3_length: 16; cdr3_aa: CASSSIDGPWGDTQYF; cdr3_nt: TGTGCCAGCAGCTCCATCGACGGACCATGGGGGGATACGCAGTATTTT